This T cell receptor beta chain was captured by sequencing in a study of regulatory T cells in long-lasting Graves disease. The study, taken as a whole, reports: Persistent cases favored TRBV28, TRBJ1-2 and TRBJ2-5.

The CDR3 is 15 residues long. Germline V gives CDR1 MNHNS, CDR2 SASEGT. V lost 6 bases and J lost 1, with 12 bases in between. Arm-PCR of CDR3 regions with iRepertoire HTBI primers generated TCR beta libraries. TCRdb reanalysed the multiplex PCR reads using MiXCR and keeps one entry per CDR3 protein. The profile shows 700,000 or so distinct CDR3 sequences, about 32% of them singletons. A word on this clonotype: The antigen is unknown.

Time point specified: persistent/refractory GD, antithyroid drugs over 5 years with positive TRAb. Researchers made the TCR library from RNA that was extracted from PBMCs. The chain uses TRBV6-1 and TRBJ2-2; possible D gene TRBD2, 5 bases. The TCR sequence derives from a female donor with Graves disease. This sample comprised peripheral blood mononuclear cells (PBMCs), obtained when the disease was refractory, from a patient treated with antithyroid drugs. The CDR3 DNA reads TGTGCCAGCAGCTTTTGGACTGGGAACACCGGGGAGCTGTTTTTT. It yields the protein CASSFWTGNTGELFF.